The source of this TCR beta chain is a study of Graves' ophthalmopathy and Graves' hyperthyroidism. Study results and limitations: Most thyroid clonotypes expanded beyond 0.001 frequency were also found in blood.

To note about this clonotype: No antigen is known for it.

V lost 3 bases to trimming and J lost 5 bases; unmatched junction nucleotides: 7. CDR1 DFQATT and CDR2 SNEGSKA come from the germline V gene (reference sequence). The CDR3 spans 15 residues. CDR3 regions of TCR beta were amplified from RNA transcripts. Scientists carried out first-round RT-PCR using HTBI primers and then a second-round multiplex PCR. TCRdb passed the multiplex PCR reads through MiXCR, listing each CDR3 protein once. This table holds roughly 700,000 distinct CDR3 sequences, roughly two fifths found once. The chain combines TRBV20-1 with TRBJ1-2; 12 nucleotides match TRBD1. The sequence was obtained from an adult man with Graves' ophthalmopathy. Sequences were obtained from peripheral blood. CDR3 nucleotide sequence: TGCAGTGCTAGTGACCGGGACAGGGGGCCTTATGGCTACACCTTC. Translation gives CSASDRDRGPYGYTF.